The 13 T cell receptor beta chains listed next were all sequenced from one sample in a study of T cell responses to AZD1222 COVID-19 vaccine. Profiling relied on immunoSEQ multiplex PCR, and the TCRdb table lists in-frame clones only, not all of them. The data hold 100,000 to 150,000 clones, with approximately 90% observed a single time. The source was peripheral blood, collected on day 0 of AZD1222 vaccination. Receptors originate from an adult in good health.

V and J are TRBV7-2 and TRBJ1-5; a possible D gene is TRBD1 (6 bases). This CDR3 region has 15 residues. CDR1 is SGHTA and CDR2 is FQGNSA in the germline V gene. The germline V and J ends were trimmed by 1 base and 4 bases, with 11 bases remaining between them. The CDR3 reads CASSLERGLNQPQHF. The CDR3 nucleotides are TGTGCCAGCAGCTTAGAACGGGGGCTAAATCAGCCCCAGCATTTT.

The chain employs TRBV11-3 and TRBJ1-4; TRBD1 agrees at 8 bases. V trimming: 7 bases; J trimming: 6 bases; junction bases outside the gene matches: 10. CDR1 is SGHNT, CDR2 YENEEA, per germline. The CDR3 spans 15 residues. The CDR3, as DNA: TGTGCCAGCAAGCTTTTGACAGGGGAGTATGAAAAACTGTTTTTT. It encodes CASKLLTGEYEKLFF.

J is TRBJ1-1 and V is TRBV4-2; 7 nucleotides align to TRBD1. Germline CDR1 LGHNA, CDR2 YNFKEQ. The length of the CDR3 is 15 residues. The ends lost 4 bases at V and 5 bases at J; junction bases unmatched: 10. The CDR3 is CASSPEDRVGTEAFF. The CDR3 DNA follows: TGTGCCAGCAGCCCCGAAGACAGGGTGGGAACTGAAGCTTTCTTT.

The rearrangement joins TRBV25-1 to TRBJ2-5; D may be TRBD2 (5 bases). The CDR3 is 13 residues long. Looked up from germline, CDR1 is MGHDK and CDR2 is SYGVNS. Trimming took off 4 bases at V and 4 bases at J, with 10 bases between the two ends. The CDR3 DNA reads TGTGCCAGCAGTGGGACGGGGTCAGAGACCCAGTACTTC. As protein: CASSGTGSETQYF.

The chain combines TRBV5-1 with TRBJ1-2; D is perhaps TRBD1 (5 bases). Germline V CDR1 and CDR2: SGHRS, YFSETQ. The CDR3 length is 14 residues. V was clipped by 4 bases and J by 7 bases, with 17 bases between them. The chain's CDR3 is CASSPRTSLGGYTF. The CDR3 nucleotides read TGCGCCAGCAGCCCCCGGACAAGTTTGGGTGGCTACACCTTC. The full variable domain, completed using reference TRBV5-1 and TRBJ1-2, is KAGVTQTPRYLIKTRGQQVTLSCSPISGHRSVSWYQQTPGQGLQFLFEYFSETQRNKGNFPGRFSGRQFSNSRSEMNVSTLELGDSALYLCASSPRTSLGGYTFGSGTRLTVV.

The chain combines TRBV27 with TRBJ2-1, with D maybe TRBD2 (6 bases). Germline V lookup: CDR1 MNHEY, CDR2 SMNVEV (reference sequence). This CDR3 comprises 14 residues. V lost 4 bases and J 9 bases, leaving 16 bases between the germline ends. CDR3 amino acids: CASSSPPGEAEQFF. DNA for the CDR3: TGTGCCAGCAGTTCACCCCCGGGGGAGGCTGAGCAGTTCTTC.

This clone was found once. This chain connects TRBV12-1 to TRBJ2-3; the D segment call TRBD2 is taken from the table without a DNA check. TRBV12-1 is deemed a pseudogene. The CDR3 extends over 17 amino acids. The CDR3 loop is CASSGTSGGWSTDTQYF. The DNA for the CDR3 is TGTGCCAGCAGCGGGACTAGCGGGGGGTGGAGCACAGATACGCAGTATTTT.

The V gene is TRBV7-3, the J gene TRBJ1-2; D unresolved. CDR3 length equals 14 residues. From germline, CDR1 is SGHTA and CDR2 FQGTGA. The V end lost 5 bases, the J end lost 0 bases, and 10 bases lay between the germline ends. The CDR3 protein is CASSAIGANYGYTF. DNA of the CDR3: TGTGCCAGCAGCGCGATCGGAGCTAACTATGGCTACACCTTC.

The CDR3, as DNA: TGTGCCTGGAGTGTACTCGGGACCTTCGGGACCCAGTACTTC. Protein product: CAWSVLGTFGTQYF. This chain uses TRBV30 with TRBJ2-5; D may correspond to TRBD1 or TRBD2 (5 bases each). This CDR3 contains 14 residues. V lost 0 bases and J lost 7, with 15 bases in between. Germline V gives CDR1 GTSNPN, CDR2 SVGIG (reference sequence).

The chain carries TRBV21-1 and TRBJ1-1; the DNA was not used to check the table's D call, TRBD1. TRBV21-1 represents a pseudogene. This CDR3 has 18 amino acids. CDR3 bases: TGTGCCAGCAGCAAAGAGAAGGGACAGGATAACATGAACACTGAAGCTTTCTTT. Protein: CASSKEKGQDNMNTEAFF.

The chain has TRBV7-2 and TRBJ2-1; TRBD1 aligns across 10 bases. The CDR3 loop spans 16 amino acids. Germline lookup yields CDR1 SGHTA and CDR2 FQGNSA. V trimming: 3 bases; J trimming: 0 bases; junction bases outside the gene matches: 2. CDR3 DNA sequence: TGTGCCAGCAGCTTGTGGACAGGGGGCTCCTACAATGAGCAGTTCTTC. Its translation is CASSLWTGGSYNEQFF. The full variable domain, in which reference TRBV7-2 and TRBJ2-1 provide the parts outside the CDR3, is GAGVSQSPSNKVTEKGKDVELRCDPISGHTALYWYRQSLGQGLEFLIYFQGNSAPDKSGLPSDRFSAERTGGSVSTLTIQRTQQEDSAVYLCASSLWTGGSYNEQFFGPGTRLTVL.

The chain links TRBV28 to TRBJ1-5, with D possibly being TRBD1 (6 bases). CDR1 is MDHEN and CDR2 is SYDVKM in the germline V gene. This CDR3 region has 13 residues. Trimming left V 5 bases short and J 7 bases short, with 12 bases between. The CDR3 loop reads CASSADSSQPQHF. In DNA, the CDR3 is TGTGCCAGCAGTGCGGACAGCTCGCAGCCCCAGCATTTT.

The chain employs TRBV5-4 and TRBJ2-5; no reliable D call. Trimming stripped 0 bases from V and 5 bases from J, with 11 bases between. This CDR3 spans 14 amino acids. Germline values: CDR1 SGHNT, CDR2 YYREEE (reference sequence). CDR3 loop: CASSLDLPPETQYF. In nucleotides, the CDR3 is TGTGCCAGCAGCTTGGATCTACCCCCGGAGACCCAGTACTTC.